The 20 T cell receptor beta chains given below trace back to one sample, sequenced in a study of OX40 agonist ivuxolimab in advanced cancers. Assay: immunoSEQ multiplex PCR; the TCRdb copy retains only in-frame clones and omits some. Among about 62,000 clones listed, around 85% were seen once. The source was CD4+ or CD8+ T cells sorted from blood, collected in a trial of the OX40 agonist ivuxolimab. The receptors here all came from an adult with an advanced solid tumor such as melanoma, head and neck, liver or kidney cancer.

Only one count was recorded for this clone. This rearrangement joins TRBV27 to TRBJ1-3; D may be TRBD1 (6 bases). V shed 5 bases and J shed 0 bases, with 26 bases lying between them. CDR3 size: 20 residues. Germline V lookup: CDR1 MNHEY, CDR2 SMNVEV (reference sequence). CDR3 amino acids: CASSPRALLSGGGSGNTIYF. For the CDR3, the DNA is TGTGCCAGCAGTCCCCGCGCCCTCCTCTCCGGGGGCGGCTCTGGAAACACCATATATTTT.

The genes are TRBV9 and TRBJ2-3, with D tentatively TRBD2 (6 bases). V lost 0 bases and J lost 3, with 11 bases in between. CDR3 length: 15 residues. Germline V gene data show CDR1 as SGDLS and CDR2 as YYNGEE. CDR3 bases: TGTGCCAGCAGCGTAGAGGGGACTTGGACAGATACGCAGTATTTT. Amino acids: CASSVEGTWTDTQYF. Complete variable domain (other parts from reference TRBV9 and TRBJ2-3): DSGVTQTPKHLITATGQRVTLRCSPRSGDLSVYWYQQSLDQGLQFLIQYYNGEERAKGNILERFSAQQFPDLHSELNLSSLELGDSALYFCASSVEGTWTDTQYFGPGTRLTVL.

The chain recombines TRBV2 with TRBJ1-1; D perhaps matches TRBD1 (5 bases). With 7 bases removed from V and 2 bases from J, the gap between germline ends came to 14 bases. Germline V gene data show CDR1 as SNHLY and CDR2 as FYNNEI. The CDR3 covers 14 residues. DNA of the CDR3: TGTGCCAGCAATCCGACAGAATCAAACACTGAAGCTTTCTTT. It codes for CASNPTESNTEAFF. Filled out from reference TRBV2 and TRBJ1-1, the complete variable domain reads EPEVTQTPSHQVTQMGQEVILRCVPISNHLYFYWYRQILGQKVEFLVSFYNNEISEKSEIFDDQFSVERPDGSNFTLKIRSTKLEDSAMYFCASNPTESNTEAFFGQGTRLTVV.

This clone was counted between two and nine times. The rearrangement links TRBV2 to TRBJ1-3; D not certain. Germline-derived CDR1 and CDR2 are SNHLY and FYNNEI. The CDR3 totals 16 residues. V was trimmed by 6 bases and J by 0 bases, leaving 15 bases between them. The CDR3 loop reads CASSLQRANSGNTIYF. The CDR3 DNA sequence: TGTGCCAGCAGCTTACAGAGAGCCAACTCTGGAAACACCATATATTTT.

The V call is TRBV19, the J call TRBJ2-2; D could derive from TRBD1 or TRBD2 (5 bases each). The CDR3 length is 16 residues. V was shortened by 5 bases and J by 2 bases, with 15 bases between the two germline ends. Germline CDR1 LNHDA, CDR2 SQIVND (reference sequence). CDR3 bases: TGTGCCAGTAGTGGGGGACCTCTTCCCAACACCGGGGAGCTGTTTTTT. It codes for CASSGGPLPNTGELFF.

The V call is TRBV2, the J call TRBJ2-3; 9 nucleotides align to TRBD2. The CDR3 length is 13 residues. V gave up 6 bases and J gave up 3 bases; unmatched junction bases: 1. CDR1 is SNHLY, CDR2 FYNNEI, per germline. CDR3 sequence (DNA): TGTGCCAGCAGCGGACTAGCGACAGATACGCAGTATTTT. This codes for CASSGLATDTQYF.

The V and J genes are TRBV10-3 and TRBJ2-2, with 8 bases matching TRBD2. This CDR3 is built from 14 residues. V gave up 3 bases and J gave up 7 bases; unmatched junction bases: 4. Germline V CDR1 and CDR2: ENHRY, SYGVKD. This CDR3 is CAISEGLAGGELFF. The CDR3 DNA is TGTGCCATCAGTGAAGGACTAGCTGGCGGGGAGCTGTTTTTT.

The chain employs TRBV2 and TRBJ2-7; TRBD2 aligns across 12 bases. Per the germline V gene, CDR1 is SNHLY and CDR2 is FYNNEI. CDR3 length: 15 amino acids. V dropped 7 bases and J dropped 0; count of bases not matched to a gene: 4. The CDR3: CASKVTSGSSYEQYF. As DNA, the CDR3 is TGTGCCAGCAAAGTGACTAGCGGGAGCTCCTACGAGCAGTACTTC. Together with reference TRBV2 and TRBJ2-7, the CDR3 gives the full variable domain: EPEVTQTPSHQVTQMGQEVILRCVPISNHLYFYWYRQILGQKVEFLVSFYNNEISEKSEIFDDQFSVERPDGSNFTLKIRSTKLEDSAMYFCASKVTSGSSYEQYFGPGTRLTVT.

The V call is TRBV7-9, the J call TRBJ1-1; D is ambiguous. The CDR3 sequence is 13 residues long. CDR1 is SEHNR, CDR2 FQNEAQ, per germline (reference sequence). The V end lost 5 bases, the J end lost 0 bases, and 7 bases lay between the germline ends. CDR3 DNA: TGTGCCAGCAGCCAAGACGTGAACACTGAAGCTTTCTTT. This gives the protein CASSQDVNTEAFF.

The chain joins TRBV5-1 to TRBJ1-3, with D unresolved. CDR1 is SGHRS, CDR2 YFSETQ, per germline. The CDR3 spans 15 residues. V lost 0 bases and J lost 1, with 8 bases in between. The CDR3 sequence is CASSLAPGSGNTIYF. The CDR3 DNA reads TGCGCCAGCAGCTTGGCACCCGGGTCTGGAAACACCATATATTTT.

The chain has TRBV9 and TRBJ1-1, with D possibly matching TRBD1 (5 bases). The CDR3 extends over 14 amino acids. The germline V and J ends were trimmed by 4 bases and 2 bases, with 12 bases remaining between them. CDR1 and CDR2 (germline): SGDLS, YYNGEE. The chain's CDR3 is CASSPGGANTEAFF. Written as DNA, the CDR3 is TGTGCCAGCAGCCCTGGGGGAGCTAACACTGAAGCTTTCTTT.

V gene TRBV11-2 combines with J gene TRBJ2-3, with a tentative D call TRBD2 (5 bases). The CDR3 consists of 16 residues. Trimming took off 0 bases at V and 2 bases at J, with 12 bases between the two ends. CDR1 is SGHAT, CDR2 FQNNGV, per germline. The CDR3 sequence: CASSLERLAPTDTQYF. Here the CDR3 DNA reads TGTGCCAGCAGCTTAGAACGGCTAGCACCCACAGATACGCAGTATTTT.

The CDR3 nucleotides read TGCGCCAGCAGCTTGGCCGATGGTAGGAGGGTTCAGCCCCAGCATTTT. It codes for CASSLADGRRVQPQHF. The V call is TRBV5-1, the J call TRBJ1-5; D ambiguous. Germline lookup yields CDR1 SGHRS and CDR2 YFSETQ. V dropped 0 bases and J dropped 6 bases, with 16 bases sitting between them. This CDR3 spans 16 amino acids. The variable domain in full, completed from reference TRBV5-1 and TRBJ1-5, reads KAGVTQTPRYLIKTRGQQVTLSCSPISGHRSVSWYQQTPGQGLQFLFEYFSETQRNKGNFPGRFSGRQFSNSRSEMNVSTLELGDSALYLCASSLADGRRVQPQHFGDGTRLSIL.

The chain employs TRBV19 and TRBJ2-3; no firm D call. In germline, CDR1 is LNHDA, CDR2 SQIVND (reference sequence). This CDR3 is built from 12 residues. Trimming pared 8 bases from V and 6 bases from J, leaving 12 bases between. The CDR3 sequence is CASVSLGDTQYF. CDR3 bases: TGTGCCAGTGTCAGTTTAGGTGATACGCAGTATTTT.

The chain recombines TRBV7-9 with TRBJ2-6; D ambiguous. V was trimmed by 6 bases and J by 2 bases, leaving 17 bases between them. The CDR3 contains 17 residues. Looked up from germline, CDR1 is SEHNR and CDR2 is FQNEAQ (reference sequence). The CDR3 sequence: CASRTVDLRAGANVLTF. The CDR3 DNA reads TGTGCCAGCAGGACGGTCGACTTAAGGGCTGGGGCCAACGTCCTGACTTTC.

The chain employs TRBV19 and TRBJ2-7; tentatively, D is TRBD2 (7 bases). The V gene's germline CDR1 is LNHDA and CDR2 SQIVND (reference sequence). Trimming removed 5 bases at V and 6 bases at J, with 17 bases between. The CDR3 loop spans 14 amino acids. The CDR3 DNA reads as TGTGCCAGTAGTGGCGGGGGCGGAATGGCCGAGCAGTACTTC. Its protein product is CASSGGGGMAEQYF. Complete variable domain (other parts from reference TRBV19 and TRBJ2-7): DGGITQSPKYLFRKEGQNVTLSCEQNLNHDAMYWYRQDPGQGLRLIYYSQIVNDFQKGDIAEGYSVSREKKESFPLTVTSAQKNPTAFYLCASSGGGGMAEQYFGPGTRLTVT.

V usage is TRBV11-2 and J usage is TRBJ2-5, with D perhaps given as TRBD1 or TRBD2 (7 bases each). Trimming shortened V by 5 bases and J by 4 bases, and 20 bases separated the two germline ends. The CDR3 covers 16 residues. Germline V CDR1 and CDR2: SGHAT, FQNNGV. The CDR3 protein is CASSPGGGGGRETQYF. The CDR3 DNA reads TGTGCCAGCAGCCCAGGGGGAGGGGGCGGGCGAGAGACCCAGTACTTC. The full variable domain, its missing parts supplied by reference TRBV11-2 and TRBJ2-5, is EAGVAQSPRYKIIEKRQSVAFWCNPISGHATLYWYQQILGQGPKLLIQFQNNGVVDDSQLPKDRFSAERLKGVDSTLKIQPAKLEDSAVYLCASSPGGGGGRETQYFGPGTRLLVL.

J is TRBJ2-3 and V is TRBV10-2; D is uncertain. Deletions cut 7 bases from V and 3 bases from J, with 8 bases between. The CDR3 loop spans 12 amino acids. The germline gives CDR1 WSHSY, CDR2 SAAADI. The CDR3 coding sequence is TGCGCCAGCACCGCGGATACAGATACGCAGTATTTT. Its protein is CASTADTDTQYF.

The chain links TRBV27 to TRBJ2-7; tentative D call: TRBD1 (6 bases). The germline V and J ends were trimmed by 5 bases and 3 bases, with 11 bases remaining between them. There are 13 residues in the CDR3. In germline, CDR1 is MNHEY, CDR2 SMNVEV (reference sequence). The CDR3, as DNA: TGTGCCAGCAGTGAGGGACAAGTCTACGAGCAGTACTTC. Translation gives CASSEGQVYEQYF.

The chain is built from TRBV5-1 and TRBJ1-2, with a tentative D call TRBD1 (5 bases). Germline CDR1 reads SGHRS; CDR2 reads YFSETQ. The CDR3 covers 13 residues. V was pared by 0 bases and J by 6 bases, with 9 bases between. The CDR3 coding sequence is TGCGCCAGCAGCTTGGGGCAGGGAAATGGCTACACCTTC. This sequence encodes CASSLGQGNGYTF.